This T cell receptor beta chain is drawn from a study of cytomegalovirus exposure and HLA in healthy donors. It was with 60 Vbeta and 13 Jbeta primers that the PCR ran. Profiled with immunoSEQ multiplex PCR; TCRdb holds only in-frame clones, not every one. The sample holds some 110,000 clones, more than 70% seen once. Comment on this clone: What it binds is not known.

Germline-derived CDR1 and CDR2 are SGHNT and YENEEA. This CDR3 has 16 amino acids. V was clipped by 1 base and J by 5 bases, with 18 bases between them. Findings and limits, study-wide: Most TCR sequences showed up rarely, but some public TCRs showed up in many donors.

The V gene is TRBV11-3, the J gene TRBJ2-7; the D is unclear. The sequence was collected from a young man in good health and CMV-seronegative. The sample consisted of PBMCs. The CDR3 DNA reads TGTGCCAGCAGCTTAGGCCGGAGCTCGGAAACCGACGAGCAGTACTTC. Translated: CASSLGRSSETDEQYF.